This TCR beta chain appears in the sequencing data of a study of vaccination effects on CD4 cells after COVID-19. Comments on this clone: Its specificity is not known.

TCRdb keeps only in-frame clones here, not all; method: immunoSEQ multiplex PCR. The sample carries 50,000 to 60,000 clones, approximately 80% recorded once. A 10-day culture period preceded the isolation of CD4+ T cells. This specimen was CD4+ T cells from PBMCs cultured without peptide, taken before COVID-19 vaccination. This TCR came from a human donor who received a COVID-19 vaccine.

Here the CDR3 DNA reads TGTGCCAGCAGTTCCAGGACAGCCTCACCCCTCCACTTT. Residues: CASSSRTASPLHF. This rearrangement joins TRBV28 to TRBJ1-6; weak D call: TRBD1 (6 bases). The germline V and J ends were trimmed by 4 bases and 10 bases, with 11 bases remaining between them. Germline values: CDR1 MDHEN, CDR2 SYDVKM. The CDR3 length is 13 residues.